These T cell receptor beta chains were read from a single sample in a study of cytomegalovirus exposure and HLA in healthy donors. TCRdb's table, derived via immunoSEQ multiplex PCR, lists solely in-frame clones and lacks some. The repertoire consists of some 150,000 clones, with approximately 79% occurring once and the leading ten covering around 6.6%. Material for sequencing was PBMCs. The receptors come from a woman aged 45-59 years in good health and CMV-seropositive. Both conserved end residues are part of each CDR3. Each record gives: V gene, D gene, clone size, J gene, CDR3 protein, CDR3 DNA. D genes are given only for firm matches. Only part of the rows carry a size: once, few, many, or a class if the clone is expanded.

>TRBV7-9|NA|NA|TRBJ1-2
CASSLSREDYGYTF
TGTGCCAGCAGCCTATCCAGGGAGGACTATGGCTACACCTTC
>TRBV6-5|TRBD2|NA|TRBJ2-2
CASSLSGGPPGELFF
TGTGCCAGCAGTCTTAGCGGGGGGCCTCCCGGGGAGCTGTTTTTT
>TRBV5-6|NA|NA|TRBJ2-1
CASSPGLSSYNEQFF
TGTGCCAGCAGCCCGGGACTCAGCTCCTACAATGAGCAGTTCTTC
>TRBV27|NA|NA|TRBJ1-4
CASSRRNEKLFF
TGTGCCAGCTCCCGCAGAAATGAAAAACTGTTTTTT
>TRBV6-1|NA|few|TRBJ1-5
CASSLMTDQPQHF
TGTGCCAGCAGCTTAATGACAGATCAGCCCCAGCATTTT
>TRBV15|TRBD1|NA|TRBJ2-4
CATSRGQGGSKNIQYF
TGTGCCACCAGCAGGGGACAGGGGGGGTCCAAAAACATTCAGTACTTC
>TRBV6-5|TRBD2|NA|TRBJ2-7
CASSALAGGYEQYF
TGTGCCAGCAGTGCTTTAGCGGGAGGCTACGAGCAGTACTTC
>TRBV9|TRBD2|NA|TRBJ2-1
CASNILGGDNEQFF
TGTGCCAGCAACATCCTGGGGGGGGACAATGAGCAGTTCTTC
>TRBV7-9|NA|few|TRBJ1-1
CASSLELGYTEAFF
TGTGCCAGCAGCTTAGAACTGGGCTACACTGAAGCTTTCTTT
>TRBV20-1|NA|NA|TRBJ1-2
CSASYLGYTF
TGCAGTGCTAGTTATCTGGGCTACACCTTC
>TRBV29-1|NA|once|TRBJ2-2
CSVRTTRNTGELFF
TGCAGCGTCCGAACAACAAGAAACACCGGGGAGCTGTTTTTT
>TRBV5-1|NA|NA|TRBJ1-5
CASSFRGGDQPQHF
TGCGCCAGCAGCTTTAGGGGAGGGGATCAGCCCCAGCATTTT
>TRBV11-2|NA|once|TRBJ2-1
CASSLLWRTNEQFF
TGTGCCAGCAGCTTATTATGGAGAACCAATGAGCAGTTCTTC
>TRBV12-5|TRBD1|few|TRBJ2-7
CASGLGQGALTYEQYF
TGTGCTAGTGGTTTGGGACAGGGGGCTCTAACCTACGAGCAGTACTTC
>TRBV27|TRBD1|NA|TRBJ2-7
CASSTAGGLYEQYF
TGTGCCAGCAGTACCGCAGGGGGCCTCTACGAGCAGTACTTC
>TRBV25-1|NA|few|TRBJ2-1
CASRASGSYNEQFF
TGTGCCAGCAGGGCGAGCGGTTCCTACAATGAGCAGTTCTTC
>TRBV6-5|NA|few|TRBJ2-3
CASKQGRSPTDTQYF
TGTGCCAGCAAGCAAGGGAGGTCCCCCACAGATACGCAGTATTTT
>TRBV5-4|NA|NA|TRBJ2-1
CASSFNSEQFF
TGTGCCAGCAGCTTCAATAGTGAGCAGTTCTTC
>TRBV6-5|NA|once|TRBJ1-1
CASSYSFRGNTEAFF
TGTGCCAGCAGTTACTCTTTCCGAGGAAACACTGAAGCTTTCTTT
>TRBV11-3|NA|NA|TRBJ2-2
CASSEFGLTGELFF
TGTGCCAGCAGTGAATTTGGCTTGACCGGGGAGCTGTTTTTT
>TRBV6-1|TRBD1|NA|TRBJ1-2
CASSTGGTYTF
TGTGCCAGCAGCACAGGGGGAACCTACACCTTC